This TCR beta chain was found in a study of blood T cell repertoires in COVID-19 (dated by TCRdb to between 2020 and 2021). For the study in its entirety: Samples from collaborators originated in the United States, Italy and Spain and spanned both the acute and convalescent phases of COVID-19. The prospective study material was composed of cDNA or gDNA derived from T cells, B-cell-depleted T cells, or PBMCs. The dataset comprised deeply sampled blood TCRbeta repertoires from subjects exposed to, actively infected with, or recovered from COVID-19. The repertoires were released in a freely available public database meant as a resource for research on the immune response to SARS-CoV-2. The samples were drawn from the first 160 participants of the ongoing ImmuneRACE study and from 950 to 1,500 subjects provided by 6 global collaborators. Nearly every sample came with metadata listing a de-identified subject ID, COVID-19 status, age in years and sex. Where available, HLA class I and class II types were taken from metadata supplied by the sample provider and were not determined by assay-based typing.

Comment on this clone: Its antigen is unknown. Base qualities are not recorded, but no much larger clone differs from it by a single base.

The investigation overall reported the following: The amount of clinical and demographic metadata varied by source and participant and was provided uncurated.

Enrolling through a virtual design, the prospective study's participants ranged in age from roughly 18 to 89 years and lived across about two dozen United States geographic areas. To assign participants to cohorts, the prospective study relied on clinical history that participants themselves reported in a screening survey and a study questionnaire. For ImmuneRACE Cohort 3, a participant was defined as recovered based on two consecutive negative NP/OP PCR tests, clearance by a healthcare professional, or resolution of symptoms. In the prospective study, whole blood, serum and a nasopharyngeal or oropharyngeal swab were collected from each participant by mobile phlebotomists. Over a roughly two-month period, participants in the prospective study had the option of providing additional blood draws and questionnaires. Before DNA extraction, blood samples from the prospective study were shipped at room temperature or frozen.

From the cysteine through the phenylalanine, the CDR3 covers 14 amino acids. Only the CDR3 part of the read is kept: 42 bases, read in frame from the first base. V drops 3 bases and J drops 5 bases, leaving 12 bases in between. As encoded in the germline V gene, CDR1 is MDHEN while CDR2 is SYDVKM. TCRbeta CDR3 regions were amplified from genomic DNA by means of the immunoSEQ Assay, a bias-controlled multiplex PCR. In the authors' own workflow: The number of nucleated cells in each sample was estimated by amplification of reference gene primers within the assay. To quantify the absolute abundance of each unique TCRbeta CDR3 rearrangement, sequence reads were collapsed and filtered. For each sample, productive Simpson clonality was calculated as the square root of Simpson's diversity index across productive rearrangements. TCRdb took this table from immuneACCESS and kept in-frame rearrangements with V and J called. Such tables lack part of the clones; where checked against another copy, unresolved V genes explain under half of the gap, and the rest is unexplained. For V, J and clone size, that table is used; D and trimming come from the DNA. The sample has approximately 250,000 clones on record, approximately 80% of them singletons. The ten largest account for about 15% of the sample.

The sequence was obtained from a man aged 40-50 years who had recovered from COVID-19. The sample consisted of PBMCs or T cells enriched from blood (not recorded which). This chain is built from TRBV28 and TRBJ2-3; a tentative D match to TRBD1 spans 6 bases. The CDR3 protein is CASSFTGSGDTQYF. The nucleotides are TGTGCCAGCAGTTTCACAGGGTCGGGAGATACGCAGTATTTT. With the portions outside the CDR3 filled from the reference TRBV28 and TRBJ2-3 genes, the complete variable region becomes DVKVTQSSRYLVKRTGEKVFLECVQDMDHENMFWYRQDPGLGLRLIYFSYDVKMKEKGDIPEGYSVSREKKERFSLILESASTNQTSMYLCASSFTGSGDTQYFGPGTRLTVL.